The clone carrying this T cell receptor beta chain was counted at least ten times. Antigen specificity is unknown. Unmatched junction bases numbered 10, after V lost 5 bases and J lost 7 bases. Germline-derived CDR1 and CDR2 are SGHTA and FQGTGA. This CDR3 region has 16 residues. This sample stems from a study of T cells in Graves' hyperthyroidism and ophthalmopathy. Turning to the study itself: Blood from the periphery was taken at initial diagnosis, before any treatment. Notes on the study in general: In simple terms, a model built on 13 V-J features told ophthalmopathy apart from stable hyperthyroidism.

Using RNA transcripts as the source, TCR beta CDR3 regions were amplified. An initial round of RT-PCR targeting the TCR CDR3 relied on the HTBI primer set. Using its own MiXCR run on the multiplex PCR reads, TCRdb lists one record per CDR3 protein. Here the sample spans 300,000 to 500,000 distinct CDR3 sequences, roughly 13% being singletons. The source material was blood. The sequence derives from a man aged 45-65 years with Graves' ophthalmopathy. The chain carries TRBV7-3 and TRBJ2-1, with 11 nucleotides matching TRBD2. The CDR3 sequence: CASSQLAGGPLNEQFF. CDR3 nucleotide sequence: TGTGCCAGCAGCCAATTAGCGGGAGGGCCTCTGAATGAGCAGTTCTTC.